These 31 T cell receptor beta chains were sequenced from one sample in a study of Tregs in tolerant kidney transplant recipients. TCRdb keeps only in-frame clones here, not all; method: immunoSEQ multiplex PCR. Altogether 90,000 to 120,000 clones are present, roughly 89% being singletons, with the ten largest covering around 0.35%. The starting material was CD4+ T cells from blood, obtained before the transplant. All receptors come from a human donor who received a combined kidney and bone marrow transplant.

The CDR3 DNA follows: TGTGCCAGCAGCCGAGGAGGGGGCGGGGGCTACACCTTC. This encodes CASSRGGGGGYTF. V is TRBV28 and J is TRBJ1-2, with 7 bases that match TRBD1. The CDR3 spans 13 residues. V lost 6 bases and J lost 8; bases outside the gene matches: 9. CDR1 is MDHEN and CDR2 is SYDVKM in the germline V gene.

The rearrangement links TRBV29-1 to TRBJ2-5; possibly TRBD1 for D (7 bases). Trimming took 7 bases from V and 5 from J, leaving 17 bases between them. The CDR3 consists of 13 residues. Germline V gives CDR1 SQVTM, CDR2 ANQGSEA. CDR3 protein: CSAGEGAGETQYF. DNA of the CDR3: TGCAGCGCGGGAGAGGGGGCGGGGGAGACCCAGTACTTC.

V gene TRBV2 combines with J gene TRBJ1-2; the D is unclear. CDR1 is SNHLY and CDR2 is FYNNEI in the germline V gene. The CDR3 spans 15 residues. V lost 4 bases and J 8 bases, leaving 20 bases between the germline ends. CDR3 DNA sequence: TGTGCCAGCAGTGTCGAGACAAATCTCGTGTGGGGCTACACCTTC. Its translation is CASSVETNLVWGYTF.

This CDR3 is CASSTEDSRYEQYF. As DNA, the CDR3 is TGTGCCAGCAGCACCGAGGACTCTCGCTACGAGCAGTACTTC. The chain combines TRBV11-3 with TRBJ2-7; D perhaps matches TRBD2 (5 bases). The length of the CDR3 is 14 residues. CDR1 SGHNT and CDR2 YENEEA come from the germline V gene. The V and J ends lost 5 bases and 3 bases respectively, with 14 bases between them.

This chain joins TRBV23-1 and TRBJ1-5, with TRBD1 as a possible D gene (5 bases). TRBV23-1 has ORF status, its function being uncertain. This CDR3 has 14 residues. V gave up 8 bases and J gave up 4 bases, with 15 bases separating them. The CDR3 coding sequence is TGCGCCAGCCCCAAACCAGCAGGGAATCAGCCCCAGCATTTT. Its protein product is CASPKPAGNQPQHF.

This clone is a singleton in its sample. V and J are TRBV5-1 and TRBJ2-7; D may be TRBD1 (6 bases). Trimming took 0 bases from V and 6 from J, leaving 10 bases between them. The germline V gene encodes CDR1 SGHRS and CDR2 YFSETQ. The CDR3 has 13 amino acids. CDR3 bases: TGCGCCAGCAGCTTGGGAGGACAGATCGAGCAGTACTTC. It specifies CASSLGGQIEQYF.

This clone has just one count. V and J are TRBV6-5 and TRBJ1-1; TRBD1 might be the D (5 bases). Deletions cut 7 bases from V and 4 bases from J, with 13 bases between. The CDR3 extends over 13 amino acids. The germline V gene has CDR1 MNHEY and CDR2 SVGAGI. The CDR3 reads CASTSRGGTEAFF. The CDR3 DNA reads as TGTGCCAGCACCTCCCGGGGGGGCACTGAAGCTTTCTTT.

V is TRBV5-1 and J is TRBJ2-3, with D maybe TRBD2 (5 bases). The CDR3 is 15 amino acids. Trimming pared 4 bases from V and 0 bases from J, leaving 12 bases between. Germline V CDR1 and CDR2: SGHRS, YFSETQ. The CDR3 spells CASSRSGSSTDTQYF. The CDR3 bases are TGCGCCAGCAGCCGGAGCGGCTCTAGCACAGATACGCAGTATTTT.

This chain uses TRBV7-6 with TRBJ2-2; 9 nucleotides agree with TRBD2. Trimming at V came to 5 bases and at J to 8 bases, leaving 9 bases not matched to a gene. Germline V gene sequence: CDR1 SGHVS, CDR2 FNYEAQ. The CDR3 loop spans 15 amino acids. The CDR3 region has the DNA TGTGCCAGCAGCCCGCAACGTAGCGGGAGTGGGGAGCTGTTTTTT. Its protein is CASSPQRSGSGELFF. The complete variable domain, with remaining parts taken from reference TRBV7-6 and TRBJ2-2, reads GAGVSQSPRYKVTKRGQDVALRCDPISGHVSLYWYRQALGQGPEFLTYFNYEAQQDKSGLPNDRFSAERPEGSISTLTIQRTEQRDSAMYRCASSPQRSGSGELFFGEGSRLTVL.

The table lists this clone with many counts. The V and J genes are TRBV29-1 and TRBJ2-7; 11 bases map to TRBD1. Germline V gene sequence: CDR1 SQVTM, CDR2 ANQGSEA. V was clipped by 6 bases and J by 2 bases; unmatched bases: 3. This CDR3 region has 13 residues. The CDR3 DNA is TGCAGCGTACCGGGACAGGGGGCCTACGAGCAGTACTTC. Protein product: CSVPGQGAYEQYF.

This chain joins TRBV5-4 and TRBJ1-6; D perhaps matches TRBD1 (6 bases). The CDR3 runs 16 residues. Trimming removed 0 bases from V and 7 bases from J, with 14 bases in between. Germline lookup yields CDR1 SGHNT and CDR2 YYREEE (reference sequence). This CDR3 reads CASSLAGRGTNSPLHF. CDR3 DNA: TGTGCCAGCAGCTTGGCTGGCAGGGGTACCAATTCACCCCTCCACTTT.

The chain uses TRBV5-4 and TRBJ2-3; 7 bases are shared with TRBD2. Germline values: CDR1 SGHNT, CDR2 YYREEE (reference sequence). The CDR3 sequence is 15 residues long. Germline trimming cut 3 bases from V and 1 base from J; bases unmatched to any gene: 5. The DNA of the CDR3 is TGTGCCAGCAGCTGGCAGCGGGATGGCACAGATACGCAGTATTTT. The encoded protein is CASSWQRDGTDTQYF.

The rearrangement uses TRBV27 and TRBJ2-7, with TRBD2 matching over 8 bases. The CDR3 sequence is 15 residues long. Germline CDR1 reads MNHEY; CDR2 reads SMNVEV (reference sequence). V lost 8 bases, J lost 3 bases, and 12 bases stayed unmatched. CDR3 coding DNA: TGTGCCAGCCCTATGGGGGAGCGGGAGTTCTACGAGCAGTACTTC. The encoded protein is CASPMGEREFYEQYF.

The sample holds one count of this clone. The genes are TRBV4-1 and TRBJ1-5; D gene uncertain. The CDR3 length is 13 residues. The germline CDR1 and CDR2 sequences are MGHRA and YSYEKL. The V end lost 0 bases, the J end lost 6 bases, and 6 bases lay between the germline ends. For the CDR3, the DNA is TGCGCCAGCAGCCAAGATAGTGCTCAGCCCCAGCATTTT. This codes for CASSQDSAQPQHF.

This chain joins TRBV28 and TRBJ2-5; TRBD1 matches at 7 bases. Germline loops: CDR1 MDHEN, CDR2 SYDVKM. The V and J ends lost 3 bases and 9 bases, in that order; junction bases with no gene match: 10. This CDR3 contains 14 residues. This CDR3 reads CASSFGTAIRAQYF. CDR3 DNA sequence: TGTGCCAGCAGTTTCGGGACAGCGATTCGGGCCCAGTACTTC.

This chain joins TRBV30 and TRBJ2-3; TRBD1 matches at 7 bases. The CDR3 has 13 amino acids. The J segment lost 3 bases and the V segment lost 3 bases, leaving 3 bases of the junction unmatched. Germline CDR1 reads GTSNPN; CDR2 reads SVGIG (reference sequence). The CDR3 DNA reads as TGTGCCTGGAGGAGGGGGCCGACAGATACGCAGTATTTT. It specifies CAWRRGPTDTQYF.

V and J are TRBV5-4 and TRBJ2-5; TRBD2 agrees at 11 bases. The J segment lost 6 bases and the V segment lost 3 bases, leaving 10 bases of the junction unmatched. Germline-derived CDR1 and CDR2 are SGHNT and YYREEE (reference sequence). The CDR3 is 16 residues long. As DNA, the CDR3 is TGTGCCAGCAGCTCCCCGGGGGCTAGCGGGAGGAAGACCCAGTACTTC. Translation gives CASSSPGASGRKTQYF.

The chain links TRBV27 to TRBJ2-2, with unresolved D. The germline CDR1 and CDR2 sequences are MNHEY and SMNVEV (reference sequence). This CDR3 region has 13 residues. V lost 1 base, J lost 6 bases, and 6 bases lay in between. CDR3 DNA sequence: TGTGCCAGCAGTTTATTGGTAGCCGGGGAGCTGTTTTTT. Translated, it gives CASSLLVAGELFF.

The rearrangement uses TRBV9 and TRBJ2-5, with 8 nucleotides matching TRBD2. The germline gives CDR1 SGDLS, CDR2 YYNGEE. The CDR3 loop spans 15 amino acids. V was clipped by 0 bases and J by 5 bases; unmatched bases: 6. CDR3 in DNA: TGTGCCAGCAGCGTAGGGAGCGGGAGATCGGAGACCCAGTACTTC. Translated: CASSVGSGRSETQYF.

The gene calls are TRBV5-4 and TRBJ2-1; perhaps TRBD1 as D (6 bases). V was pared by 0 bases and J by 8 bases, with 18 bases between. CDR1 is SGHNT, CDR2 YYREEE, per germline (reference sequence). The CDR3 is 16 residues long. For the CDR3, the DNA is TGTGCCAGCAGCTTGGCCCAGGGGTTTGGGTCGGATGAGCAGTTCTTC. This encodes CASSLAQGFGSDEQFF.

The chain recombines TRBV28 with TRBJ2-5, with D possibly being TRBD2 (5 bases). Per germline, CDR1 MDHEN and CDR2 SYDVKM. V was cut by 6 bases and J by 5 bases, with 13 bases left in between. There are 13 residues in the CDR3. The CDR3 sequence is CASRGRETETQYF. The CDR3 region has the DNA TGTGCCAGCAGAGGGAGAGAGACGGAGACCCAGTACTTC.

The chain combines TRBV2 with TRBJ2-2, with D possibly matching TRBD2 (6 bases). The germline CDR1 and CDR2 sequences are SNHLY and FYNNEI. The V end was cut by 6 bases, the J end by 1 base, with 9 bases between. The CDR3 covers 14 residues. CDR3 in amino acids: CASSWRENTGELFF. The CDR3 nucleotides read TGTGCCAGCAGCTGGAGGGAGAACACCGGGGAGCTGTTTTTT.

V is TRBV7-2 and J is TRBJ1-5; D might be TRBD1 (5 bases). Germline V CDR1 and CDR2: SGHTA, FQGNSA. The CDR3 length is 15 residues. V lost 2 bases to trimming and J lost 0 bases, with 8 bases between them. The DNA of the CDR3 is TGTGCCAGCAGCTTATCAGGGAATAGCAATCAGCCCCAGCATTTT. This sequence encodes CASSLSGNSNQPQHF.

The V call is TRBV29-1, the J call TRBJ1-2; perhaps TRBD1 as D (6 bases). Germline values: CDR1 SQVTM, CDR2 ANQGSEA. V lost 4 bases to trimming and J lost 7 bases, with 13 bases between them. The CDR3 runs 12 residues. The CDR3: CSVGRGTFGYTF. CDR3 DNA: TGCAGCGTTGGAAGAGGGACATTTGGCTACACCTTC.

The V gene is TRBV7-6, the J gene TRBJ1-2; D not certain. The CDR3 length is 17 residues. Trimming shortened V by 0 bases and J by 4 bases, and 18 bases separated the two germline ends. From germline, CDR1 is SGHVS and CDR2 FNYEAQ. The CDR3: CASSLAEGSPTPYGYTF. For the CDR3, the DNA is TGTGCCAGCAGCTTAGCTGAGGGCAGCCCAACACCCTATGGCTACACCTTC.

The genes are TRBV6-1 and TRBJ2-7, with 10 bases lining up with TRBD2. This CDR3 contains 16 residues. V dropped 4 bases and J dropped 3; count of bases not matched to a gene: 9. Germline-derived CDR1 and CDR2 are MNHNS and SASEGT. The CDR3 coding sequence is TGTGCCAGCAGTGGAGGCCTAGCGGGAGACAGCTACGAGCAGTACTTC. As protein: CASSGGLAGDSYEQYF.

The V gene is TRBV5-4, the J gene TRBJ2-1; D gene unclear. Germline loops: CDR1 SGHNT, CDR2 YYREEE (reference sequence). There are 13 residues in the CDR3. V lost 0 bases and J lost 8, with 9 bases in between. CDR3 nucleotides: TGTGCCAGCAGCTTGGAGCTCCTCGATGAGCAGTTCTTC. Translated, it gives CASSLELLDEQFF.

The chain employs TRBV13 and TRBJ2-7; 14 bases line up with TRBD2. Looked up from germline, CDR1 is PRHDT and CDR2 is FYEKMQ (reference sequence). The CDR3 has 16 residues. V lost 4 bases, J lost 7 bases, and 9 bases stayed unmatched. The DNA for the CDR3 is TGTGCCAGCAGCTCCCGACTAGCGGGAGGGCTGGGGGAGCAGTACTTC. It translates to CASSSRLAGGLGEQYF.

This CDR3 reads CASSSTGLSSDGYTF. The CDR3 DNA is TGCGCCAGCAGCTCGACAGGTCTTTCCAGCGATGGCTACACCTTC. The J gene is TRBJ1-2, the V gene TRBV5-1, with D maybe TRBD1 (6 bases). CDR3 length: 15 amino acids. Trimming cost V 3 bases and J 6 bases, with 18 bases left between them. Germline-derived CDR1 and CDR2 are SGHRS and YFSETQ.

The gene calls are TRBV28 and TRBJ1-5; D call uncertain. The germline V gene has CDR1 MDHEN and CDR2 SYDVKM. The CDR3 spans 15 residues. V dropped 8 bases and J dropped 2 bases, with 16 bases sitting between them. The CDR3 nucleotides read TGTGCCAGCCGGTCGGGGAGGCTCGGCAATCAGCCCCAGCATTTT. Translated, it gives CASRSGRLGNQPQHF.

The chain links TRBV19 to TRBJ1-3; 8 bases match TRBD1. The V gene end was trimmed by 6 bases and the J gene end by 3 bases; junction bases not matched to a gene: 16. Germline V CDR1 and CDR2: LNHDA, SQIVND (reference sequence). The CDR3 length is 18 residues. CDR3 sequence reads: CASRDRGSRTAYGNTIYF. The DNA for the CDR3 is TGTGCCAGTAGAGACAGGGGTTCAAGGACGGCCTATGGAAACACCATATATTTT.